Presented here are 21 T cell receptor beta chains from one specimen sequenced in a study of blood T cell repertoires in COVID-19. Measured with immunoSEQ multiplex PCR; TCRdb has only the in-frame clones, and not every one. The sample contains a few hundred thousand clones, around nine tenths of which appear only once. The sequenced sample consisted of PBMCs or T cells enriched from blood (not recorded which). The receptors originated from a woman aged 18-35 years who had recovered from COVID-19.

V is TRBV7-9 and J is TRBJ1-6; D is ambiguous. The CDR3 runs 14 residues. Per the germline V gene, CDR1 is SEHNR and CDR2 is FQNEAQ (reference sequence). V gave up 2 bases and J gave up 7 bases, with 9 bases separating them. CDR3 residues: CASSLTTRNSPLHF. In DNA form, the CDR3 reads TGTGCCAGCAGCTTAACGACGCGGAATTCACCCCTCCACTTT.

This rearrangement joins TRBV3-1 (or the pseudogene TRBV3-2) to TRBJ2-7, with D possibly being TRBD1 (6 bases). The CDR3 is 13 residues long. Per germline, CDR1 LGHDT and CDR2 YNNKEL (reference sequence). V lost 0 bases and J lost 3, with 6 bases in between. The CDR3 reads CASSQEGHYEQYF. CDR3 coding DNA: TGTGCCAGCAGCCAAGAGGGACACTACGAGCAGTACTTC.

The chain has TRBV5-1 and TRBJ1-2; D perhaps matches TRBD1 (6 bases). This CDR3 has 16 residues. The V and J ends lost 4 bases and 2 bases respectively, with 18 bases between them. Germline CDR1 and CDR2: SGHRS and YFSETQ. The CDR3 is CASSPTARQENYGYTF. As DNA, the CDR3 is TGCGCCAGCAGCCCAACCGCCCGACAGGAAAACTATGGCTACACCTTC.

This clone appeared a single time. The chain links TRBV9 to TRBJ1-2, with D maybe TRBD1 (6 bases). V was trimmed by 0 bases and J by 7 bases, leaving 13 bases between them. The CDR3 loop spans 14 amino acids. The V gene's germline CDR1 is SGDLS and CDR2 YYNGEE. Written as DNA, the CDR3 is TGTGCCAGCAGCGTAGGAACAGGGAGGGGTGGCTACACCTTC. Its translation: CASSVGTGRGGYTF. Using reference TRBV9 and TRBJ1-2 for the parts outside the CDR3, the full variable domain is DSGVTQTPKHLITATGQRVTLRCSPRSGDLSVYWYQQSLDQGLQFLIQYYNGEERAKGNILERFSAQQFPDLHSELNLSSLELGDSALYFCASSVGTGRGGYTFGSGTRLTVV.

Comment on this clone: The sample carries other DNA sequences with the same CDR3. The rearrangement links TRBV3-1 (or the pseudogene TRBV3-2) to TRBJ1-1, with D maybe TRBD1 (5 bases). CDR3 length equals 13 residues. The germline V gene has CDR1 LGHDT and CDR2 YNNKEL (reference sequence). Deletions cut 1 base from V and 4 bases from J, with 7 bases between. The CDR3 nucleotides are TGTGCCAGCAGCCAAGTGGGGGGCACTGAAGCTTTCTTT. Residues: CASSQVGGTEAFF.

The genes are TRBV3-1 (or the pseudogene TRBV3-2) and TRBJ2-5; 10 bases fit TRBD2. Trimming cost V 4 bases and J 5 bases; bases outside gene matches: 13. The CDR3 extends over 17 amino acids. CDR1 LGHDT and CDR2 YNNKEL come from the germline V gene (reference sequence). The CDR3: CASSPGKLAGARETQYF. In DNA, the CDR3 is TGTGCCAGCAGCCCTGGGAAGCTAGCGGGGGCAAGGGAGACCCAGTACTTC.

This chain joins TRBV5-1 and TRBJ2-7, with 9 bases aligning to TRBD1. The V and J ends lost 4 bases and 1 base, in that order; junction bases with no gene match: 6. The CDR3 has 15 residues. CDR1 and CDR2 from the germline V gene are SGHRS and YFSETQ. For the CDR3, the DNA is TGCGCCAGCAGCCGCGGACAGGGGACATCCTACGAGCAGTACTTC. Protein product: CASSRGQGTSYEQYF.

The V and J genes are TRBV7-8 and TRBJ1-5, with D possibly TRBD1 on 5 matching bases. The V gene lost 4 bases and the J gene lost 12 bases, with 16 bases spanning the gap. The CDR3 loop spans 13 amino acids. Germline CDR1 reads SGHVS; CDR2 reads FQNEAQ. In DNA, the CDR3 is TGTGCCAGCAGCTCGGACCCAGCGGGGGGCCAGCATTTT. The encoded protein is CASSSDPAGGQHF.

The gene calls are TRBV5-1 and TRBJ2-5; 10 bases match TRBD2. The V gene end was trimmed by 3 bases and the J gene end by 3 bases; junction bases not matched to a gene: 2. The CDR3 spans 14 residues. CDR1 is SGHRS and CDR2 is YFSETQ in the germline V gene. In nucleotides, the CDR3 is TGCGCCAGCAGCTCAGGACTAGCGGAAGAGACCCAGTACTTC. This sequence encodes CASSSGLAEETQYF.

CDR3 DNA sequence: TGTGCCAGCTCACCAATATCGGACAGGGGAGGCTATGGCTACACCTTC. Its protein is CASSPISDRGGYGYTF. V usage is TRBV18 and J usage is TRBJ1-2; 9 positions match TRBD1. The CDR3 sequence is 16 residues long. Germline assignment: CDR1 KGHSH and CDR2 LQKENI. The J segment lost 4 bases and the V segment lost 2 bases, leaving 8 bases of the junction unmatched. Looking up the rest from reference TRBV18 and TRBJ1-2 gives the full variable domain: NAGVMQNPRHLVRRRGQEARLRCSPMKGHSHVYWYRQLPEEGLKFMVYLQKENIIDESGMPKERFSAEFPKEGPSILRIQQVVRGDSAAYFCASSPISDRGGYGYTFGSGTRLTVV.

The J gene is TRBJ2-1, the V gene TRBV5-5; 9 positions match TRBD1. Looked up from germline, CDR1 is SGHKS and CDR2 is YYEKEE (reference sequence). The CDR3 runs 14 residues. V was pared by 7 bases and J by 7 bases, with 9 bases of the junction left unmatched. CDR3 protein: CASLSGQGANEQFF. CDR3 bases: TGTGCCAGCCTTTCGGGACAGGGTGCAAATGAGCAGTTCTTC.

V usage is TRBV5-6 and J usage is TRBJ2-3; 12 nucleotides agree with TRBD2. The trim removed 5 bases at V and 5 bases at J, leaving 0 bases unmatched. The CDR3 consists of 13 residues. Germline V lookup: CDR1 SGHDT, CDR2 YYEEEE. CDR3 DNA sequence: TGTGCCAGCAGGGGACTAGCGGGAGATACGCAGTATTTT. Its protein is CASRGLAGDTQYF.

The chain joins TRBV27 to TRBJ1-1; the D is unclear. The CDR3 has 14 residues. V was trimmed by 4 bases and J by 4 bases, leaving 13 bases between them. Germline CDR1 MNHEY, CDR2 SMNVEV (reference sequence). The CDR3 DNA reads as TGTGCCAGCAGTTCGGGTCTTTGGCCCACTGAAGCTTTCTTT. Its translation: CASSSGLWPTEAFF.

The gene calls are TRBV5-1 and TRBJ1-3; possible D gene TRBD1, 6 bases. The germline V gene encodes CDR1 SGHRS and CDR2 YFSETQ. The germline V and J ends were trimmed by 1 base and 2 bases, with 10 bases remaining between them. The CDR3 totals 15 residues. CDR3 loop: CASSLTGRTGNTIYF. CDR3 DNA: TGCGCCAGCAGCTTGACAGGGAGAACTGGAAACACCATATATTTT.

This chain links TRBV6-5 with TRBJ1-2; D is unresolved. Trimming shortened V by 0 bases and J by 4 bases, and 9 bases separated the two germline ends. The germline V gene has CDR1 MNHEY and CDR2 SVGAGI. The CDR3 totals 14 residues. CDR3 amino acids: CASSYSRAFYGYTF. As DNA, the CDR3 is TGTGCCAGCAGTTACTCGAGGGCTTTCTATGGCTACACCTTC.

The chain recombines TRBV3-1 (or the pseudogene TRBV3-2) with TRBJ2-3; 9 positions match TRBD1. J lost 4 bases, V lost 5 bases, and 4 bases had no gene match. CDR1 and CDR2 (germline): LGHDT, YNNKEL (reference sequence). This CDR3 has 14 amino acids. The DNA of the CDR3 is TGTGCCAGCAGCGGACAGGGGTTGGCAGATACGCAGTATTTT. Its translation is CASSGQGLADTQYF.

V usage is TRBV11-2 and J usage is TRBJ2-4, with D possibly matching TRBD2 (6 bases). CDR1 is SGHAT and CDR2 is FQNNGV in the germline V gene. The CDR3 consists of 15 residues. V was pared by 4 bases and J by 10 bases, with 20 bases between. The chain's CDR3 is CASSSLEGPRGIQYF. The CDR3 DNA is TGTGCCAGCAGCTCCCTCGAGGGCCCCCGGGGGATTCAGTACTTC.

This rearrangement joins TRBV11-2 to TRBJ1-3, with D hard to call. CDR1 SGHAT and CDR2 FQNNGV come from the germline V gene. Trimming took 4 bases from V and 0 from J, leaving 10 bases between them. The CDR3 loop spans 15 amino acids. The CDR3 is CASSSAWSSGNTIYF. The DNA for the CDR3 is TGTGCCAGCAGCTCCGCTTGGAGCTCTGGAAACACCATATATTTT.

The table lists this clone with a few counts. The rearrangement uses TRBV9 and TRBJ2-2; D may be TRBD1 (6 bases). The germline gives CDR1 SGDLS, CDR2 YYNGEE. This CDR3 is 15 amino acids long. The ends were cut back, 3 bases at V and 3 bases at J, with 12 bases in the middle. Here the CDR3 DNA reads TGTGCCAGCAGCGCCCGACAGGTAGACACCGGGGAGCTGTTTTTT. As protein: CASSARQVDTGELFF. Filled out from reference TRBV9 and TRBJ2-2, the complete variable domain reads DSGVTQTPKHLITATGQRVTLRCSPRSGDLSVYWYQQSLDQGLQFLIQYYNGEERAKGNILERFSAQQFPDLHSELNLSSLELGDSALYFCASSARQVDTGELFFGEGSRLTVL.

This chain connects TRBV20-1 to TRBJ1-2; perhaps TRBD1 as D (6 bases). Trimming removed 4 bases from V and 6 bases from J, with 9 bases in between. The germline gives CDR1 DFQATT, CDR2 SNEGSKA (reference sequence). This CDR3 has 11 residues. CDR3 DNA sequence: TGCAGTGCTATAGGGGGAGATGGCTACACCTTC. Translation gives CSAIGGDGYTF.

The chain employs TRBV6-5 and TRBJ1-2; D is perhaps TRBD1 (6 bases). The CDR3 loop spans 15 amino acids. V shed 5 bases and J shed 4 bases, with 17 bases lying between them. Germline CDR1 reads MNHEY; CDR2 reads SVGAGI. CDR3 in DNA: TGTGCCAGCAGTCAACAGGGAGGGGGAAGCTATGGCTACACCTTC. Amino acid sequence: CASSQQGGGSYGYTF.